The clone carrying this TCR beta chain was observed once. The V end was cut by 0 bases, the J end by 0 bases, with 12 bases between. This CDR3 spans 16 amino acids. The germline V gene has CDR1 SGHDN and CDR2 FVKESK. This sample is drawn from a study of CD8 T cells in Susac syndrome. The authors reverse transcribed about 0.5 to 1 ug RNA with random hexamers. TCRdb re-called the immunoSEQ multiplex PCR reads with MiXCR, one entry per CDR3 protein. The sample yields about 150,000 distinct CDR3 sequences, approximately 94% seen once. Negative isolation was used for CD8+ and CD4+ T cells, and FACS enrichment was applied to TEMRA cells.

The gene calls are TRBV14 and TRBJ2-7; no definite D call. Sample: CD8+ T cells from PBMCs. The TCR originated in a human donor with multiple sclerosis. CDR3 protein: CASSQDHGSISYEQYF. The CDR3 bases are TGTGCCAGCAGCCAAGATCACGGGTCAATCTCCTACGAGCAGTACTTC.